Sequencing of this T cell receptor beta chain was carried out in a study of cytomegalovirus exposure and HLA in healthy donors. PCR amplification relied on 60 Vbeta primers (plus 13 Jbeta primers). This table comes from immunoSEQ multiplex PCR, and its TCRdb copy is limited to in-frame clones, with some not included. The sample carries about 220,000 clones, about 75% recorded once. Sequencing was performed on PBMCs. This sequence was found in a woman younger than 45 in good health and CMV-seronegative.

The CDR3 nucleotides are TGTGCCAGCAGCCGTTCCGGGACTCCCGGCGGTGAGCAGTTCTTC. Its translation: CASSRSGTPGGEQFF. The rearrangement joins TRBV11-3 to TRBJ2-1; D possibly corresponds to TRBD2 (6 bases). The CDR3 has 15 amino acids. The germline V gene has CDR1 SGHNT and CDR2 YENEEA. The V and J ends lost 5 bases and 9 bases respectively, with 20 bases between them.